The following is a T cell receptor beta chain sequence with its context. Its antigen is unknown. No base quality information exists; no much larger clone differs at one position. TCRbeta CDR3 regions were amplified from genomic DNA using the immunoSEQ Assay, a bias-controlled multiplex PCR. Per the original workflow: Nucleated cell counts per sample were estimated from amplification of reference gene primers within the assay. Sequence reads were collapsed and filtered to measure the absolute abundance of every unique TCRbeta CDR3 rearrangement. For each sample, productive Simpson clonality was calculated by taking the square root of Simpson's diversity index across productive rearrangements. The table was pulled from immuneACCESS by TCRdb, which kept in-frame rearrangements only. Such tables lose some clones; where checked, under half of the loss comes from unresolved V genes, and the rest has no known cause. V and J calls and clone size are as listed in that table; D and trimming were resolved from the DNA. The sample includes about 430,000 clones, with about 90% observed a single time. The ten most abundant clones make up roughly 0.87% of the sample.

In Seattle, one collaborating source enrolled patients while the infection was active and tracked those patients longitudinally over the course of disease. Each collaborating institution followed its own protocols to collect whole blood in K2EDTA tubes. For TCRbeta analysis, collaborators shipped samples as frozen whole blood, isolated PBMCs, or DNA extracted from either of those sample types. This entry belongs to a study of blood T cell repertoires in COVID-19 (dated by TCRdb to between 2020 and 2021). The study in broad terms: The collaborator samples originated in the United States, Italy and Spain and spanned the acute and convalescent phases of COVID-19. The prospective study material was composed of cDNA or gDNA derived from T cells, B-cell-depleted T cells, or PBMCs. Subjects who had been exposed to COVID-19, were actively infected with it, or had recovered from it provided the deeply sampled blood TCRbeta repertoires that made up the dataset. The repertoires were made available in a free public database intended to serve as a resource for research on the immune response to SARS-CoV-2. The samples were drawn from two sources: the first 160 participants of the ongoing ImmuneRACE study, and approximately 1,300 subjects contributed by 6 global collaborators. A de-identified subject ID, COVID-19 status, age in years and sex were almost always included in the sample metadata. Where available, HLA class I and class II types were taken from metadata supplied by the sample provider and were not determined by assay-based typing.

What the work shows at the level of the full study, not this receptor alone: How much clinical and demographic metadata was included differed by source and by participant, and the metadata was provided uncurated.

The germline V gene (reference sequence) specifies MNHEY as CDR1 and SMNVEV as CDR2. At the junction V is shortened by 2 bases and J by 6 bases, with 13 bases in between. The CDR3 has 15 amino acids, counting the end cysteine and phenylalanine. The read is trimmed to its CDR3 DNA, 45 bases read in frame from base 1. The source is a man aged 18 to 30 with COVID-19, enrolled during active disease. The sequenced sample consisted of peripheral blood. The rearrangement combines TRBV27 with TRBJ2-2, with TRBD2 perhaps the D gene, on 6 matching bases. The encoded CDR3 is CASSLRRERSGELFF. The DNA sequence is given as TGTGCCAGCAGTTTACGGCGGGAAAGGTCCGGGGAGCTGTTTTTT.